The 22 T cell receptor beta chains presented below share a single source sample, sequenced in a study of technical replicates of blood from a handful of donors. Clones were read by immunoSEQ multiplex PCR, and TCRdb kept only the in-frame ones, dropping some. This sample yields 70,000 to 80,000 clones, of which 91% are seen a single time; more than 0.35% belongs to the top ten. Sample: T cells isolated from PBMCs. Receptors were obtained from a human donor in good health. Some clones in this sample may be carry-over from other donors' samples.

The chain uses TRBV4-1 and TRBJ2-3, with D tentatively TRBD1 (8 bases). Germline CDR1 and CDR2: MGHRA and YSYEKL. The CDR3 extends over 17 amino acids. The germline V and J ends were trimmed by 9 bases and 2 bases, with 24 bases remaining between them. CDR3 in DNA: TGCGCCAGTCGGGGGGCGCAGGGGGCGCCGTTCACAGATACGCAGTATTTT. It yields the protein CASRGAQGAPFTDTQYF.

The chain uses TRBV5-8 and TRBJ1-5; D ambiguous. Looked up from germline, CDR1 is SGHTS and CDR2 is YDEGEE. Trimming stripped 4 bases from V and 5 bases from J, with 10 bases between. The CDR3 loop spans 13 amino acids. CDR3 nucleotides: TGTGCCAGCAGCCCTAATCTCGATCAGCCCCAGCATTTT. Protein: CASSPNLDQPQHF.

V is TRBV15 and J is TRBJ1-5; weak D call: TRBD1 (6 bases). Looked up from germline, CDR1 is LNHNV and CDR2 is YYDKDF (reference sequence). The CDR3 has 18 amino acids. Trimming pared 0 bases from V and 2 bases from J, leaving 17 bases between. The CDR3 DNA sequence: TGTGCCACCAGCAGAGAGGGGGCAGGGCGGGTGGGCAATCAGCCCCAGCATTTT. It codes for CATSREGAGRVGNQPQHF.

This chain joins TRBV4-1 and TRBJ1-1, with TRBD1 matching 8 bases. V trimming: 4 bases; J trimming: 5 bases; junction bases outside the gene matches: 3. There are 13 residues in the CDR3. From germline, CDR1 is MGHRA and CDR2 YSYEKL. The CDR3 spells CASSPDRDTEAFF. CDR3 DNA sequence: TGCGCCAGCAGCCCGGACAGGGATACTGAAGCTTTCTTT.

The gene calls are TRBV4-1 and TRBJ2-7, with D possibly being TRBD2 (6 bases). Trimming took 0 bases from V and 4 from J, leaving 16 bases between them. Per germline, CDR1 MGHRA and CDR2 YSYEKL. The CDR3 runs to 16 residues. Here the CDR3 DNA reads TGCGCCAGCAGCCAAGATGGGGTGGGGGGTAGGTACGAGCAGTACTTC. Translating gives CASSQDGVGGRYEQYF.

This chain connects TRBV15 to TRBJ1-2, with unresolved D. The CDR3 spans 14 residues. Germline lookup yields CDR1 LNHNV and CDR2 YYDKDF (reference sequence). Trimming pared 0 bases from V and 4 bases from J, leaving 9 bases between. Here the CDR3 DNA reads TGTGCCACCAGCAGAGATCCGAGACTCTATGGCTACACCTTC. Protein product: CATSRDPRLYGYTF.

V usage is TRBV4-1 and J usage is TRBJ1-5; D ambiguous. Trimming took off 3 bases at V and 0 bases at J, with 9 bases between the two ends. This CDR3 region has 15 residues. Germline lookup yields CDR1 MGHRA and CDR2 YSYEKL. The CDR3 bases are TGCGCCAGCAGCCATTATAGTGATAGCAATCAGCCCCAGCATTTT. This gives the protein CASSHYSDSNQPQHF.

There are a few counts of this clone. The V gene is TRBV28, the J gene TRBJ1-2; no clear D gene. Trimming removed 3 bases from V and 6 bases from J, with 11 bases in between. CDR1 is MDHEN and CDR2 is SYDVKM in the germline V gene. The CDR3 length is 13 residues. As DNA, the CDR3 is TGTGCCAGCAGTTTCGTCAGTGCTCATGGCTACACCTTC. Translated, it gives CASSFVSAHGYTF.

V usage is TRBV5-1 and J usage is TRBJ1-1; TRBD1 matches at 8 bases. The length of the CDR3 is 17 residues. V was clipped by 2 bases and J by 0 bases; unmatched bases: 9. Germline values: CDR1 SGHRS, CDR2 YFSETQ. Written as DNA, the CDR3 is TGCGCCAGCAGCTTCCTAGGACAGGGCTTGATGAACACTGAAGCTTTCTTT. The encoded protein is CASSFLGQGLMNTEAFF. Together with reference TRBV5-1 and TRBJ1-1, the CDR3 gives the full variable domain: KAGVTQTPRYLIKTRGQQVTLSCSPISGHRSVSWYQQTPGQGLQFLFEYFSETQRNKGNFPGRFSGRQFSNSRSEMNVSTLELGDSALYLCASSFLGQGLMNTEAFFGQGTRLTVV.

V usage is TRBV30 and J usage is TRBJ1-6; no firm D call. Germline V gene sequence: CDR1 GTSNPN, CDR2 SVGIG (reference sequence). Between the trimmed V and J ends, which lost 4 bases and 8 bases, there was a span of 15 bases. The length of the CDR3 is 14 residues. The CDR3 nucleotides are TGTGCCTGGACCTACGGGGTAGGGTATTCACCCCTCCACTTT. Its protein is CAWTYGVGYSPLHF.

The chain employs TRBV19 and TRBJ1-1; D gene uncertain. This CDR3 region has 13 residues. V lost 8 bases and J 1 base, leaving 11 bases between the germline ends. Germline V gene data show CDR1 as LNHDA and CDR2 as SQIVND (reference sequence). The CDR3 nucleotides read TGTGCCAGTGGAAAGAACAGGAACACTGAAGCTTTCTTT. Translated, it gives CASGKNRNTEAFF.

The J gene is TRBJ2-2, the V gene TRBV6-1; D unclear. The CDR3 runs 13 residues. V was shortened by 5 bases and J by 5 bases, with 9 bases between the two germline ends. Germline V lookup: CDR1 MNHNS, CDR2 SASEGT. CDR3 sequence: CASSKIDTGELFF. In DNA, the CDR3 is TGTGCCAGCAGTAAAATAGATACCGGGGAGCTGTTTTTT.

V gene TRBV19 combines with J gene TRBJ1-3; 7 positions match TRBD1. Trimming took 5 bases from V and 4 from J; bases not matched to a gene: 11. The length of the CDR3 is 16 residues. Germline V lookup: CDR1 LNHDA, CDR2 SQIVND (reference sequence). The CDR3, as DNA: TGTGCCAGTAGTCTCCCCCCCGGGACAGCCGGAAACACCATATATTTT. It translates to CASSLPPGTAGNTIYF.

This rearrangement joins TRBV11-2 to TRBJ2-7; D is uncertain. The ends were cut back, 2 bases at V and 3 bases at J, with 20 bases in the middle. This CDR3 has 17 amino acids. Germline V gene lookup returns CDR1 SGHAT and CDR2 FQNNGV. CDR3 residues: CASSLTGLEKKSYEQYF. In DNA, the CDR3 is TGTGCCAGCAGCTTAACCGGTTTAGAGAAAAAAAGCTACGAGCAGTACTTC.

The rearrangement joins TRBV25-1 to TRBJ1-5; D is possibly TRBD1 (5 bases). Germline V gives CDR1 MGHDK, CDR2 SYGVNS. Trimming left V 4 bases short and J 7 bases short, with 14 bases between. This CDR3 is built from 14 residues. DNA for the CDR3: TGTGCCAGCAGTGCACACGGGGGGGACCAGCCCCAGCATTTT. This codes for CASSAHGGDQPQHF.

Here the CDR3 DNA reads TGTGCCAGCAGCTTGGTCGCGGGGATCGCCGGGGAGCTGTTTTTT. It yields the protein CASSLVAGIAGELFF. V gene TRBV5-4 combines with J gene TRBJ2-2, with D perhaps matching TRBD2 (6 bases). Germline V gene data show CDR1 as SGHNT and CDR2 as YYREEE (reference sequence). Trimming took 0 bases from V and 6 from J, leaving 12 bases between them. The CDR3 has 15 residues.

V gene TRBV7-9 combines with J gene TRBJ1-4; no clear D. The CDR3 loop spans 14 amino acids. Germline V CDR1 and CDR2: SEHNR, FQNEAQ (reference sequence). The V end was cut by 4 bases, the J end by 3 bases, with 9 bases between. The CDR3 nucleotides read TGTGCCAGCAGCTCACGGTCCTCTAATGAAAAACTGTTTTTT. Translating gives CASSSRSSNEKLFF.

The V gene is TRBV4-1, the J gene TRBJ2-7, with 9 bases fitting TRBD2. The V gene end was trimmed by 5 bases and the J gene end by 3 bases; junction bases not matched to a gene: 11. CDR1 and CDR2 (germline): MGHRA, YSYEKL. The CDR3 is 16 amino acids. The CDR3 sequence is CASSMRSGTSSYEQYF. The CDR3 DNA reads as TGCGCCAGCAGCATGCGATCCGGGACTAGCAGCTACGAGCAGTACTTC.

The chain uses TRBV6-5 and TRBJ2-7; 8 bases are shared with TRBD2. The CDR3 runs 15 residues. The V segment lost 2 bases and the J segment 4 bases; nucleotides outside the gene matches: 7. Germline V gene sequence: CDR1 MNHEY, CDR2 SVGAGI. CDR3 in DNA: TGTGCCAGCAGTTACAATCGGGAGGGCCTGTACGAGCAGTACTTC. Translating gives CASSYNREGLYEQYF.

The gene calls are TRBV6-5 and TRBJ2-7; D remains unclear. Trimming removed 5 bases at V and 2 bases at J, with 10 bases between. The CDR3 extends over 13 amino acids. Germline V lookup: CDR1 MNHEY, CDR2 SVGAGI. CDR3: CASSPQAPYEQYF. CDR3 DNA sequence: TGTGCCAGCAGTCCTCAGGCCCCCTACGAGCAGTACTTC.

This rearrangement joins TRBV18 to TRBJ2-7, with D perhaps TRBD2 (5 bases). CDR3 length equals 14 residues. With 5 bases removed from V and 1 base from J, the gap between germline ends came to 12 bases. Germline values: CDR1 KGHSH, CDR2 LQKENI. CDR3 coding DNA: TGTGCCAGCTCATCCGGGGTCGGGTCCTACGAGCAGTACTTC. Its translation: CASSSGVGSYEQYF.

The genes are TRBV14 and TRBJ2-5; 11 bases fit TRBD2. Germline CDR1 reads SGHDN; CDR2 reads FVKESK. The V gene end was trimmed by 1 base and the J gene end by 10 bases; junction bases not matched to a gene: 8. The CDR3 sequence is 15 residues long. CDR3 in amino acids: CASSQAASGRSDQYF. CDR3 nucleotides: TGTGCCAGCAGCCAAGCGGCTAGCGGGAGGTCGGACCAGTACTTC.